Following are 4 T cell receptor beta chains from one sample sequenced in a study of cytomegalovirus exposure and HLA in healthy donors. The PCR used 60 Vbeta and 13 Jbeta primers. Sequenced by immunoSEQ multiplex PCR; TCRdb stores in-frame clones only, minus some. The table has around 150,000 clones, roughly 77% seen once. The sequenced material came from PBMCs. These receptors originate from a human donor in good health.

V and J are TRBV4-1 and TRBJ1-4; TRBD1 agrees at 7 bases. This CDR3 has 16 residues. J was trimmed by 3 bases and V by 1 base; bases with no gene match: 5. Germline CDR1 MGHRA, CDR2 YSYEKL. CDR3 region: CASSQVGDSSNEKLFF. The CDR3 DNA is TGCGCCAGCAGCCAAGTAGGGGACAGTTCTAATGAAAAACTGTTTTTT.

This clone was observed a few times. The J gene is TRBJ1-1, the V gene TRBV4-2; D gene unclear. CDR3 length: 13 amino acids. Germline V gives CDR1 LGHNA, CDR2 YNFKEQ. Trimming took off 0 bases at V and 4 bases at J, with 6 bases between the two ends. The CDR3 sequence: CASSQEGGTEAFF. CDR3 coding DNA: TGTGCCAGCAGCCAAGAGGGAGGCACTGAAGCTTTCTTT.

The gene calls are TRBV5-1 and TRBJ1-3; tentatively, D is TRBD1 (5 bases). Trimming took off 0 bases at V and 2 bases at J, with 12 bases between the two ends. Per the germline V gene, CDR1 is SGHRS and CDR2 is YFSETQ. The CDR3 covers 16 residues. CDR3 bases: TGCGCCAGCAGCTTGGGGGGTGGACAAGCTGGAAACACCATATATTTT. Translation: CASSLGGGQAGNTIYF.

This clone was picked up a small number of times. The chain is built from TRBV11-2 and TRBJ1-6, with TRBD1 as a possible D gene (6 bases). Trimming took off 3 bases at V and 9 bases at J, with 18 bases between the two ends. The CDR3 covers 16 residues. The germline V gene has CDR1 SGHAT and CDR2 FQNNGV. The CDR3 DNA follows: TGTGCCAGCAGCTTGGGGGGGCGCGAGGGGATTTCACCCCTCCACTTT. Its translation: CASSLGGREGISPLHF.